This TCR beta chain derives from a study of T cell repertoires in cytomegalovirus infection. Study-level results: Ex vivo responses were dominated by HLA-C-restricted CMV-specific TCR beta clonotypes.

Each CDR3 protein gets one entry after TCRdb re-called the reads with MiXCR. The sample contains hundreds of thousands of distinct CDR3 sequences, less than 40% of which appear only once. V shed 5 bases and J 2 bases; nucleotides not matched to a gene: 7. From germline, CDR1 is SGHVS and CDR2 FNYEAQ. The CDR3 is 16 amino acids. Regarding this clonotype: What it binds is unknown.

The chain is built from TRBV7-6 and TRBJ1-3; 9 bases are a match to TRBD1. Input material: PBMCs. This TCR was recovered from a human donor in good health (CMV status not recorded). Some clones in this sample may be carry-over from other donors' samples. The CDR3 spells CASSTRDRVAGNTIYF. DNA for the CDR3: TGTGCCAGCAGCACAAGGGACAGGGTGGCTGGAAACACCATATATTTT.